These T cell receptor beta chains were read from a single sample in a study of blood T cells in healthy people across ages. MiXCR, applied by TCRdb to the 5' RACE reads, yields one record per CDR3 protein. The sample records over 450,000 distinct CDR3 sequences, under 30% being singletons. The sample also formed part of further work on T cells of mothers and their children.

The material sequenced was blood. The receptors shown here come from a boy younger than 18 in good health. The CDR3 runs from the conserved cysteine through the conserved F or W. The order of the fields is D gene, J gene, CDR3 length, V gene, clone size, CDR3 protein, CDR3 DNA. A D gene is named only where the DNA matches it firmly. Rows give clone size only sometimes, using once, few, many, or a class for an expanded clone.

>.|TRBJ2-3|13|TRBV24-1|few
CATRQGSTDAQYF
TGTGCCACCAGGCAGGGCAGCACAGATGCGCAGTATTTT
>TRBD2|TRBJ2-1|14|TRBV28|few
CASRRTSGTDGQFF
TGTGCCAGCAGAAGGACTAGCGGGACGGATGGGCAGTTCTTC
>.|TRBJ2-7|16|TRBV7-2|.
CASSLGSGAASYEQYF
TGTGCCAGCAGCTTAGGATCGGGGGCTGCCTCCTACGAGCAGTACTTC
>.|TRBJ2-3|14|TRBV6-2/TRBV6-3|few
CATGRDPSVDTQYF
TGTGCCACCGGCCGGGACCCGAGCGTGGATACGCAGTATTTT
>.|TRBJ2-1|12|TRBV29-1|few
CSVERESGEQFF
TGCAGCGTTGAACGGGAGTCGGGTGAGCAGTTCTTC
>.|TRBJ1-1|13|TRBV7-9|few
CASSAVWNTEAFF
TGTGCCAGCAGCGCCGTGTGGAACACTGAAGCTTTCTTT
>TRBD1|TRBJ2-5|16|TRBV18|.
CASSLTGTGGMETQYF
TGTGCCAGCTCACTCACCGGGACAGGGGGCATGGAGACCCAGTACTTC
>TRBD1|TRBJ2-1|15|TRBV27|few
CASSDRWGPYNEQFF
TGTGCCAGTTCGGACAGGTGGGGGCCCTACAATGAGCAGTTCTTC
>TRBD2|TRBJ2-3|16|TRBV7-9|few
CASSLRTSGGADTQYF
TGTGCCAGCAGCTTGAGGACTAGCGGGGGGGCGGATACGCAGTATTTT
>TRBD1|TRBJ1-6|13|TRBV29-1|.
CSVTDRGDSPLHF
TGCAGCGTCACGGACAGGGGTGATTCACCCCTCCACTTT
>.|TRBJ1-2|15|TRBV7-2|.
CASSLALAGNYGYTF
TGTGCCAGCAGCTTAGCGCTTGCGGGGAACTATGGCTACACCTTC
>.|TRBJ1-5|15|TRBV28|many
CASSLSGLINQPQHF
TGTGCCAGCAGTTTATCGGGGTTAATAAATCAGCCCCAGCATTTT
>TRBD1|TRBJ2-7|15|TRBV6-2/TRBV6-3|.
CASSPLGTGYGEQYF
TGTGCCAGCAGCCCCCTAGGGACAGGGTATGGCGAGCAGTACTTC
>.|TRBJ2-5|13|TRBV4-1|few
CASSQEGAETQYF
TGCGCCAGCAGCCAAGAAGGAGCGGAGACCCAGTACTTC
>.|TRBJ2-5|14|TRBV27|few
CASSVLGGIQTQYF
TGTGCCAGCAGCGTGCTTGGGGGCATTCAGACCCAGTACTTC
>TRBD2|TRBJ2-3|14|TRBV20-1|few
CSALGLAGADTQYF
TGCAGTGCCCTGGGACTAGCGGGAGCAGATACGCAGTATTTT
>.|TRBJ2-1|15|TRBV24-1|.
CATSDPGRAHNEQFF
TGTGCCACCAGTGATCCAGGAAGGGCCCACAATGAGCAGTTCTTC
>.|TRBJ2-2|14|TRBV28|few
CANSLRGNTGELFF
TGTGCCAACAGTTTACGAGGGAACACCGGGGAGCTGTTTTTT
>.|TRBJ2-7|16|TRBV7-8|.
CASSLAPTQIPYEQYF
TGTGCCAGCAGCTTAGCGCCAACCCAGATACCCTACGAGCAGTACTTC
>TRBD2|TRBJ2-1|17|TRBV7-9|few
CASSTGLAGSSYNEQFF
TGTGCCAGCAGCACCGGACTAGCGGGGAGTTCCTACAATGAGCAGTTCTTC
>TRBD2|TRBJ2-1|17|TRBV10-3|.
CAISESGLAGAGQGQFF
TGTGCCATCAGTGAGTCGGGCCTAGCGGGAGCCGGCCAGGGGCAGTTCTTC
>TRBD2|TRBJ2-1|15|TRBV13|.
CASSSRLASYNEQFF
TGTGCCAGCAGCTCTCGACTAGCCTCCTACAATGAGCAGTTCTTC
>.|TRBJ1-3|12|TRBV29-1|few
CSVEGAENTIYF
TGCAGCGTTGAAGGAGCTGAAAACACCATATATTTT
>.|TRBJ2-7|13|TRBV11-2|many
CASSSGLNPEQYF
TGTGCCAGCAGCTCGGGGTTAAATCCAGAGCAGTACTTC
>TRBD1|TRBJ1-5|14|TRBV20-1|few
CSARQGADNQPQHF
TGCAGTGCTAGACAGGGGGCCGACAATCAGCCCCAGCATTTT
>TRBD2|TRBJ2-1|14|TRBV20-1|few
CSARQREGRGEQFF
TGCAGTGCTAGGCAGCGGGAGGGCCGCGGTGAGCAGTTCTTC
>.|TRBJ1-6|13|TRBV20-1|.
CSARTSHNSPLHF
TGCAGTGCTAGGACGAGTCATAATTCACCCCTCCACTTT
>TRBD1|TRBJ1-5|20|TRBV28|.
CASSRPQPFYRGRGNQPQHF
TGTGCCAGCAGCCGTCCTCAACCCTTCTACAGGGGTAGAGGCAATCAGCCCCAGCATTTT
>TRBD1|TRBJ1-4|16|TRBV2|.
CASIKGQGASNEKLFF
TGTGCCAGCATCAAAGGACAGGGGGCATCTAATGAAAAACTGTTTTTT
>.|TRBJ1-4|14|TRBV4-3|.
CASSQGTLAGKLFF
TGCGCCAGCAGCCAAGGGACCCTGGCCGGAAAACTGTTTTTT
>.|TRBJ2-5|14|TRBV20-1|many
CSWGAEWESETQYF
TGCAGTTGGGGGGCCGAGTGGGAGTCAGAGACCCAGTACTTC
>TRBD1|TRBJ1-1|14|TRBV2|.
CASREQGAGTEAFF
TGTGCCAGCAGAGAACAGGGGGCAGGCACTGAAGCTTTCTTT
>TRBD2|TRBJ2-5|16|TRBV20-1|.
CSARRSSGSTQETQYF
TGCAGTGCTAGAAGGTCTAGCGGGAGTACTCAAGAGACCCAGTACTTC
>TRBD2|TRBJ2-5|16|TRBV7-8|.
CASSLGGRGAQETQYF
TGTGCCAGCAGCTTAGGGGGGCGGGGGGCTCAAGAGACCCAGTACTTC
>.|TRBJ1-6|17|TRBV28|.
CASSLSLLKSNNSPLHF
TGTGCCAGCAGTTTATCCCTGCTGAAATCAAATAATTCACCCCTCCACTTT
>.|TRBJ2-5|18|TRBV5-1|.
CASSLLLLASASQETQYF
TGCGCCAGCAGCTTGCTCCTTTTGGCTAGCGCCAGCCAAGAGACCCAGTACTTC
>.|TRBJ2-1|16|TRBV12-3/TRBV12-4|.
CASSLGMTPGQDEQFF
TGTGCCAGCAGTTTAGGGATGACCCCGGGGCAGGATGAGCAGTTCTTC
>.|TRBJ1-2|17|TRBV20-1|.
CSARGPFVGLIDYGYTF
TGCAGTGCTAGGGGACCCTTTGTGGGGTTAATCGACTATGGCTACACCTTC
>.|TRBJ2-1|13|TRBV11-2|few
CASSLLATNEQFF
TGTGCCAGCAGCTTACTAGCGACCAATGAGCAGTTCTTC
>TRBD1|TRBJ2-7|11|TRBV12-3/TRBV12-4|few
CATQGAGEQYF
TGTGCCACCCAGGGGGCGGGGGAGCAGTACTTC
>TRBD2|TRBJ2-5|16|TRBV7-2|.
CASSLAGGGIQETQYF
TGTGCCAGCAGCTTAGCCGGGGGGGGTATTCAAGAGACCCAGTACTTC
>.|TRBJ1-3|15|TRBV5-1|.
CASSLDGSSGNTIYF
TGCGCCAGCAGCTTGGACGGGAGCTCTGGAAACACCATATATTTT
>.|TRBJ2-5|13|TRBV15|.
CATSRGVGETQYF
TGTGCCACCAGCAGGGGGGTCGGAGAGACCCAGTACTTC
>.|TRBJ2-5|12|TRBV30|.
CAWDTGTETQYF
TGTGCCTGGGACACAGGGACGGAGACCCAGTACTTC
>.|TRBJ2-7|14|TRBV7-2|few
CASSQEAAAYEQYF
TGTGCCAGCAGCCAGGAGGCAGCGGCCTACGAGCAGTACTTC
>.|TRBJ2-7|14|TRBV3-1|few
CASSPRGEIYEQYF
TGTGCCAGCAGCCCTCGAGGGGAGATCTACGAGCAGTACTTC
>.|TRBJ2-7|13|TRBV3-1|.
CASSQGQPRGQYF
TGTGCCAGCAGCCAAGGACAGCCCCGGGGGCAGTACTTC
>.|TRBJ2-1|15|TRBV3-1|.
CASSPGPTSVDEQFF
TGTGCCAGCAGCCCGGGACCTACGTCCGTCGATGAGCAGTTCTTC
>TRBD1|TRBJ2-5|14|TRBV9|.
CASSPSPDRETQYF
TGTGCCAGCAGCCCATCCCCGGACAGGGAGACCCAGTACTTC
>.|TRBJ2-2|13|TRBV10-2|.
CASTLEGHGELFF
TGCGCCAGCACACTCGAGGGTCACGGGGAGCTGTTTTTT
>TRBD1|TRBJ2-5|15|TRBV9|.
CASSVEGTVQETQYF
TGTGCCAGCAGCGTAGAGGGGACAGTACAAGAGACCCAGTACTTC
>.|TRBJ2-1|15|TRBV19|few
CASSISLSLIDEQFF
TGTGCCAGTAGTATCAGCCTTAGTCTTATCGATGAGCAGTTCTTC
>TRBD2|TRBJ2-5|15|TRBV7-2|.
CASSLLAGKQETQYF
TGTGCCAGCAGCTTACTAGCGGGGAAACAAGAGACCCAGTACTTC
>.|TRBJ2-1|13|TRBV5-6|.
CASSLGPAYEQFF
TGTGCCAGCAGCCTAGGACCAGCATATGAGCAGTTCTTC
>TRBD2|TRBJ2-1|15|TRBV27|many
CASSLSGNSYNEQFF
TGTGCCAGCAGTTTAAGCGGGAACTCCTACAATGAGCAGTTCTTC